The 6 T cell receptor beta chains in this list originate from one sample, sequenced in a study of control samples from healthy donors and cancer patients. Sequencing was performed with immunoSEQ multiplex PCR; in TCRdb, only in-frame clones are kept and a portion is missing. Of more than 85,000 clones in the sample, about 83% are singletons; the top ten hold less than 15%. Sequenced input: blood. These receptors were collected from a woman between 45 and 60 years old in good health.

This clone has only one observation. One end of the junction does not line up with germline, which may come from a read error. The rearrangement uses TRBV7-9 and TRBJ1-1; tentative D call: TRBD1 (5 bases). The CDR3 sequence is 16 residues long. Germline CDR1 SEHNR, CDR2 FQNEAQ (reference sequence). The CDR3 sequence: CASSPVGGSLNPEAFF. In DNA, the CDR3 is TGTGCCAGCAGCCCAGTCGGGGGGTCTTTGAACCCTGAAGCTTTCTTT.

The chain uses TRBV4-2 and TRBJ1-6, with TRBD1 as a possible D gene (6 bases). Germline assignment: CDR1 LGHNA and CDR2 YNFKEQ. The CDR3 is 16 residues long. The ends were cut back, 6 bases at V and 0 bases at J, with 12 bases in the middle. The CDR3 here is CASRGPGASYNSPLHF. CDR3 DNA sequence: TGTGCCAGCAGGGGGCCAGGGGCCTCCTATAATTCACCCCTCCACTTT.

CDR3 in DNA: TGTGCCACCAGCGGTCCGGGACAGACAATTCTGACCCAGTACTTC. This translates into CATSGPGQTILTQYF. This chain connects TRBV15 to TRBJ2-5; 7 bases line up with TRBD1. This CDR3 is built from 15 residues. The germline gives CDR1 LNHNV, CDR2 YYDKDF (reference sequence). V lost 5 bases, J lost 7 bases, and 13 bases stayed unmatched.

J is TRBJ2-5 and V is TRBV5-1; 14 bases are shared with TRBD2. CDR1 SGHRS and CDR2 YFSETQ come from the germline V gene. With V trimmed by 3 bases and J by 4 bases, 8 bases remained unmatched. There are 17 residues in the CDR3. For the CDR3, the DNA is TGCGCCAGCAGCTCGGGACTAGCGGGAGTTCCCCCAGAGACCCAGTACTTC. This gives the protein CASSSGLAGVPPETQYF.

CDR3 in amino acids: CAISEHPGNQPQHF. For the CDR3, the DNA is TGTGCCATCAGTGAGCACCCTGGCAATCAGCCCCAGCATTTT. The V and J genes are TRBV10-3 and TRBJ1-5; D not resolved. V was pared by 2 bases and J by 2 bases, with 7 bases between. This CDR3 spans 14 amino acids. Germline assignment: CDR1 ENHRY and CDR2 SYGVKD.

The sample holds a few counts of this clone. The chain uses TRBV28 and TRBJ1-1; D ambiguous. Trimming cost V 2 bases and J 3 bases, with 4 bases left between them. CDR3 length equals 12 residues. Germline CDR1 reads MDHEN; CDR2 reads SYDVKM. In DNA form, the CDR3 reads TGTGCCAGCAGTTTACTCCACACTGAAGCTTTCTTT. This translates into CASSLLHTEAFF.